The next 9 T cell receptor beta chains were all read from a single sample in a study of neurological immune-mediated disorders. MiXCR, run by TCRdb on the 5' RACE reads, gives a single entry per CDR3 protein. The sample comprises 20,000 to 25,000 distinct CDR3 sequences, around 15% of which are singletons, and about 16% rests with the top ten. Sequencing used PBMCs. Every receptor here comes from a female donor with HTLV-1-associated myelopathy (HAM/TSP).

This clonotype was observed many times. The rearrangement uses TRBV20-1 and TRBJ2-5; 15 bases map to TRBD2. CDR3 length: 19 amino acids. V shed 5 bases, J shed 2 bases, and the junction held 15 bases outside the gene matches. Germline V gene data show CDR1 as DFQATT and CDR2 as SNEGSKA (reference sequence). The CDR3 region has the DNA TGCAGTGCTTGGTCAAAATGGACTAGCGGGAGGGCCTTTCAAGAGACCCAGTACTTC. Translated: CSAWSKWTSGRAFQETQYF.

There are many counts of this clonotype. The chain links TRBV11-2 to TRBJ1-5; D is uncertain. Germline assignment: CDR1 SGHAT and CDR2 FQNNGV. The CDR3 sequence is 13 residues long. V lost 2 bases and J lost 6, with 8 bases in between. The CDR3 DNA is TGTGCCAGCAGCTTAAGTGCCTTTCAGCCCCAGCATTTT. As protein: CASSLSAFQPQHF. The full variable domain, in which reference TRBV11-2 and TRBJ1-5 provide the parts outside the CDR3, is EAGVAQSPRYKIIEKRQSVAFWCNPISGHATLYWYQQILGQGPKLLIQFQNNGVVDDSQLPKDRFSAERLKGVDSTLKIQPAKLEDSAVYLCASSLSAFQPQHFGDGTRLSIL.

This clonotype showed up many times. The chain carries TRBV29-1 and TRBJ2-2; TRBD1 matches at 7 bases. This CDR3 has 13 residues. Germline V gene lookup returns CDR1 SQVTM and CDR2 ANQGSEA. Trimming cost V 7 bases and J 1 base; bases outside gene matches: 3. CDR3: CSATGENTGELFF. CDR3 sequence (DNA): TGCAGCGCCACAGGGGAGAACACCGGGGAGCTGTTTTTT.

By share of the sample, this clonotype is medium-sized. The CDR3 here is CASSYGGAYEQYF. CDR3 sequence (DNA): TGTGCCAGCAGCTACGGAGGTGCCTACGAGCAGTACTTC. This chain connects TRBV11-2 to TRBJ2-7; D is possibly TRBD2 (5 bases). The CDR3 spans 13 residues. With 4 bases removed from V and 2 bases from J, the gap between germline ends came to 9 bases. Germline CDR1 reads SGHAT; CDR2 reads FQNNGV.

V usage is TRBV20-1 and J usage is TRBJ2-7; TRBD2 might be the D (6 bases). Germline V gene data show CDR1 as DFQATT and CDR2 as SNEGSKA (reference sequence). The CDR3 contains 13 residues. V was shortened by 6 bases and J by 7 bases, with 19 bases between the two germline ends. CDR3 DNA: TGCAGTGCAAGACTAGGTGGTTTAAGGGAGCAGTACTTC. This translates into CSARLGGLREQYF.

This clonotype was picked up many times. The rearrangement links TRBV5-1 to TRBJ2-3; D might be TRBD2 (5 bases). The V gene's germline CDR1 is SGHRS and CDR2 YFSETQ. This CDR3 spans 14 amino acids. Trimming removed 0 bases from V and 6 bases from J, with 11 bases in between. As DNA, the CDR3 is TGCGCCAGCAGCTTGGGGGAGACGGGGGATACGCAGTATTTT. It translates to CASSLGETGDTQYF.

This clonotype was observed many times. The chain has TRBV10-3 and TRBJ1-1; 9 bases line up with TRBD1. V dropped 4 bases and J dropped 2; count of bases not matched to a gene: 5. The CDR3 has 15 residues. Per germline, CDR1 ENHRY and CDR2 SYGVKD. Here the CDR3 reads CAISAPGQGNTEAFF. As DNA, the CDR3 is TGTGCCATCAGTGCCCCGGGACAGGGAAACACTGAAGCTTTCTTT.

This chain uses TRBV5-1 with TRBJ1-4; 8 positions agree with TRBD1. V trimming: 4 bases; J trimming: 7 bases; junction bases outside the gene matches: 6. The germline gives CDR1 SGHRS, CDR2 YFSETQ. CDR3 length: 14 residues. The CDR3 DNA follows: TGCGCCAGCAGCGATGACAGGGGTTTTGAAAAACTGTTTTTT. It codes for CASSDDRGFEKLFF.

The V gene is TRBV20-1, the J gene TRBJ2-3; 9 bases line up with TRBD2. The CDR3 is 16 residues long. Losses at the gene ends were 0 bases for V and 0 bases for J; bases not matched to a gene: 4. Germline V gene data show CDR1 as DFQATT and CDR2 as SNEGSKA (reference sequence). CDR3 loop: CSARDPLAGSTDTQYF. The CDR3 DNA follows: TGCAGTGCTAGAGATCCTCTAGCGGGGAGCACAGATACGCAGTATTTT.